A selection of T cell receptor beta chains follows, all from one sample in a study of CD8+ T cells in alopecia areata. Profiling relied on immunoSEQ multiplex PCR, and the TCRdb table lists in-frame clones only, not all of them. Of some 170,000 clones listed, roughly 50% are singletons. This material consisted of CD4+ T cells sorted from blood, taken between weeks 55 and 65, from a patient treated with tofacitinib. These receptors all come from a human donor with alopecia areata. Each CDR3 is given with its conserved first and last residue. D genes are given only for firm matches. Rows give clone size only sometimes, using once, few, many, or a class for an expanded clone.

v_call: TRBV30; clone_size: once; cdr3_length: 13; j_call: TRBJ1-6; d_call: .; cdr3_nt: TGTGCCTGGAGTCTGAAGGGAGGGTCACCCCTCCACTTT; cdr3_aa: CAWSLKGGSPLHF
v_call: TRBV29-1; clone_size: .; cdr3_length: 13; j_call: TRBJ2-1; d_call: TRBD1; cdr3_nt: TGCAGCGTCGGACAGGGCATAAACAATGAGCAGTTCTTC; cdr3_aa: CSVGQGINNEQFF
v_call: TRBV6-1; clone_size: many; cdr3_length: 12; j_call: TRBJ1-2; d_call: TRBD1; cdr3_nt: TGTGCCAGCTGGGAGACAGGGAGGGGCTACACCTTC; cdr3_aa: CASWETGRGYTF
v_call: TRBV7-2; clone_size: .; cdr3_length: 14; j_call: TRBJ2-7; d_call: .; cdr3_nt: TGTGCCAGCAGCTTAGGAGGCCCGGGGGCAGAGCAGTACTTC; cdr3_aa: CASSLGGPGAEQYF
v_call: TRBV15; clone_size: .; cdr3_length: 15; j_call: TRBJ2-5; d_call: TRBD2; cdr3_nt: TGTGCCACCAGCAGAGTCGGGGGGTGGCAAGAGACCCAGTACTTC; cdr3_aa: CATSRVGGWQETQYF
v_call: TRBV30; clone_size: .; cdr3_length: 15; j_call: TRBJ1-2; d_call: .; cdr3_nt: TGTGCCTGGAGGTACCGGGAACCCTATAACTATGGCTACACCTTC; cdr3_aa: CAWRYREPYNYGYTF
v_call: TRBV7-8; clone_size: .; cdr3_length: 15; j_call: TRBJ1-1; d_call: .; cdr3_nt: TGTGCCAGCAGCCGGGAGGCAGACTTGAACACTGAAGCTTTCTTT; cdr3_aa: CASSREADLNTEAFF
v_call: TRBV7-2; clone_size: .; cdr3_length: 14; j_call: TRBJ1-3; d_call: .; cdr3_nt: TGTGCCAGCAGCGATAGGAGAGCCGGAAACACCATATATTTT; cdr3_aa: CASSDRRAGNTIYF
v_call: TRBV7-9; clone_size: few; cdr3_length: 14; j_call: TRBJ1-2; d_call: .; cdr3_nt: TGTGCCAGCAGCTCGACAGTCCGCGGCTATGGCTACACCTTC; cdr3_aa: CASSSTVRGYGYTF
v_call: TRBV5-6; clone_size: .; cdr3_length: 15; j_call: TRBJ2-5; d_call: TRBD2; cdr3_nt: TGTGCCAGCAGCGTACTAGCGGGGGTCGCAGAGACCCAGTACTTC; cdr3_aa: CASSVLAGVAETQYF
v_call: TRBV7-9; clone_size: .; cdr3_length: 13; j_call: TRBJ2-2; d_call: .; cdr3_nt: TGTGCCAGCAGCTTAGACGGCACCGGGGAGCTGTTTTTT; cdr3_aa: CASSLDGTGELFF
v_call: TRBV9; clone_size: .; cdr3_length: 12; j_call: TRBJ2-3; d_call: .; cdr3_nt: TGTGCCAGCAGGTCTTTGGCCGATACGCAGTATTTT; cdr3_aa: CASRSLADTQYF
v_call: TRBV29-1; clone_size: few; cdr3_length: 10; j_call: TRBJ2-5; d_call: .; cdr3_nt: TGCAGCGCTAGACTGGAGACCCAGTACTTC; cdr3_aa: CSARLETQYF
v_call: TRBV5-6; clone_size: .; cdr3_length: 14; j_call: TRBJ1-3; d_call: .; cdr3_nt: TGTGCCAGCAGCTTGGTTGTGTCGGGAAACACCATATATTTT; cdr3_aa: CASSLVVSGNTIYF
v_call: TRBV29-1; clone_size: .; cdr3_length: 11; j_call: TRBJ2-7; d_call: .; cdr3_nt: TGCAGCGTTCGTGTTGGGCGCGAGCAGTACTTC; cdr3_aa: CSVRVGREQYF